This entry concerns a single T cell receptor (beta chain). Its antigen is not identified. Per the germline V gene, CDR1 is MNHNY and CDR2 is SVGAGI (reference sequence). CDR3 length: 11 amino acids. V was trimmed by 7 bases and J by 7 bases, leaving 10 bases between them. The data stem from a study of OX40 agonist ivuxolimab in advanced cancers. Study-wide results and caveats: Expansion of clones was among the lowest in partial responders at 0.1-3.0 mg/kg. Certain nonresponders likewise exhibited a low normalized T-cell clonal expansion.

TCRdb's table, derived via immunoSEQ multiplex PCR, lists solely in-frame clones and lacks some. The table lists more than 70,000 clones, roughly 86% of them singletons. The receptor comes from an adult with an advanced solid tumor such as melanoma, head and neck, liver or kidney cancer. The chain joins TRBV6-6 to TRBJ1-2; D possibly corresponds to TRBD1 (5 bases). Specimen: CD4+ or CD8+ T cells sorted from blood, collected in a trial of the OX40 agonist ivuxolimab. CDR3 nucleotides: TGTGCCAGCAAGGGGCGGGCTGGCTACACCTTC. Protein product: CASKGRAGYTF.